This T cell receptor (beta chain) was retrieved from a study of sequential checkpoint blockade in melanoma (dated by TCRdb to between 2018 and 2021). Background for the entire study: Using 1:1 randomization, the trial assigned patients either to first-line nivolumab followed by ipilimumab (arm A) or to ipilimumab followed by nivolumab (arm B). Maintenance nivolumab came after each of the two trial sequences. DNA from around 90 pretreatment melanoma tumor samples underwent TCRbeta immunosequencing. For around 21 patients, matched tumor biopsies were obtained before treatment and at week 13, following single-agent nivolumab (arm A) or ipilimumab (arm B). The same lesion was the source of approximately 79% of the matched pre- and post-treatment tumor biopsy pairs.

The treatment or condition label, read with the paper, signifies: randomized to nivolumab then ipilimumab (arm A) or the reverse (arm B). No trial patient had received prior DNA-damaging chemotherapy. CheckMate 064, a randomized, open-label phase II trial of sequential checkpoint blockade, was the source of the samples, all of which came from patients with melanoma. Genomic DNA from formalin-fixed paraffin-embedded (FFPE) tissue samples served as the input for tumor TCR sequencing. TCRbeta CDR3 regions were immunosequenced from genomic DNA with the immunoSEQ Assay. Before high-throughput sequencing, the genomic DNA was amplified using bias-controlled multiplex PCR. As for the original processing: To quantify the absolute abundance of each unique TCRbeta CDR3 region, the sequences were collapsed and filtered. Clonality was defined as 1 minus Pielou's evenness and was calculated using productive rearrangements only. Tumor T-cell fraction was calculated by normalizing TCRbeta template counts to the amount of usable DNA, which was estimated from several housekeeping genes. A previously published method was used to identify clones whose frequencies were significantly greater in on-treatment samples than in baseline samples. In its TCRdb copy, this immuneACCESS table keeps in-frame sequences only and misses some clones. Where compared with another copy, unresolved V genes explain less than half of these, and the others have no known cause. V and J calls and clone size are those listed in that table; D and trimming were worked out from the DNA. The sample contains some 3,500 clones, about 20% of them found a single time. About a quarter of the sample belongs to the ten largest clones.

V ends up 4 bases short and J 5 bases short, with an unmatched junction base count of 6. From the germline V gene, CDR1 is SGHNT and CDR2 is YENEEA. Including cysteine and phenylalanine, the CDR3 has 15 amino acids. Of the read, only the CDR3 DNA is kept; its 45 bases are in frame from base 1. Within its sample, this clone is medium-sized (0.01 to 0.1%). There is no known antigen for this receptor. The record has no base qualities; no much larger clone is one base away. Here is what the overall study found, with its caveats: Larger, independent patient cohorts are needed to validate the response-prediction model that combines TCR metrics and mutation burden. Within-arm analyses of tumor T-cell fraction were constrained by small sample sizes and reduced statistical power. Among patients in arm A, the nivolumab-first arm, pretreatment tumor TIL clonality was associated with response (P = .04). Tumor T-cell fraction and clonality correlated with PD-L1 staining and CD8+ T-cell counts but not with mutational load. Clinical benefit was about 30 times more likely to be achieved by patients whose tumor T-cell fraction and clonality increased by week 13.

The receptor's source is a human donor with melanoma. The rearrangement combines TRBV11-3 with TRBJ1-4; the central 8 bases match TRBD1. Specimen: tumor tissue (inferred from file names), collected from a patient given nivolumab and ipilimumab in sequence. The DNA sequence is TGTGCCAGCAGCTGGGGACAGGATGGAAATGAAAAACTGTTTTTT. This yields the protein CASSWGQDGNEKLFF.